This T cell receptor (beta chain) was sequenced for a study of CXCR3-negative and CXCR3-positive naive CD8 T cells. Carrying UMI labels, the TRB cDNA libraries were prepared through 5' RACE. Using the 5' RACE reads, TCRdb records one entry per CDR3 protein without DNA. The sample includes about 130,000 distinct CDR3 sequences. Germline CDR1 and CDR2: DFQATT and SNEGSKA (reference sequence). The CDR3 is made up of 14 amino acids. This chain joins TRBV20-1 and TRBJ1-2. The sequence was obtained from a human donor in good health. Some clones in this sample may be carry-over from other donors' samples. The sequenced sample consisted of naive CXCR3- CD8+ T cells from blood. Subset in this sample: CD45RO-CCR7+CD27+CD95- naive CD8+ T cells lacking CXCR3 (TNR3-). The CDR3 loop reads CSARMPAIDYGYTF.